This is a list of T cell receptor beta chains from one sample in a study of blood T cell repertoires in COVID-19. Profiling relied on immunoSEQ multiplex PCR, and the TCRdb table lists in-frame clones only, not all of them. The sample shows 70,000 to 90,000 clones, around 90% of them seen only once. The sample taken for sequencing was peripheral blood. The receptors originated from a human donor in a cohort sampled during active COVID-19. CDR3s include the opening cysteine and the closing phenylalanine or tryptophan. A D gene is named only where the DNA matches it firmly. Size is omitted from some rows. Given values are once, few, many or a class for expanded clones.

>few|TRBV10-2|TRBJ1-5|TRBD1
TGCGCCAGCAGTGGAACCGGGACAGGGAATCAGCCCCAGCATTTT
CASSGTGTGNQPQHF
>NA|TRBV7-6|TRBJ1-2|NA
TGTGCCAGCAGCTTAGGGCCAGGGCAAGGCTACACCTTC
CASSLGPGQGYTF
>NA|TRBV2|TRBJ2-3|NA
TGTGCCAGCAGTGGCGGCCCGTTAAGCACAGATACGCAGTATTTT
CASSGGPLSTDTQYF
>NA|TRBV19|TRBJ2-5|NA
TGTGCCAGTAGTATAGCGGGAGAGACCCAGTACTTC
CASSIAGETQYF
>NA|TRBV18|TRBJ1-5|TRBD1
TGTGCCAGCTCAGAGGGACAGACTAATCAGCCCCAGCATTTT
CASSEGQTNQPQHF
>NA|TRBV9|TRBJ1-6|NA
TGTGCCAGCAGCGAGGGGAGGAATTCACCCCTCCACTTT
CASSEGRNSPLHF
>NA|TRBV7-8|TRBJ2-5|NA
TGTGCCAGCAGCCCCTACAGAACCGCCGATATGACCCAGTACTTC
CASSPYRTADMTQYF
>NA|TRBV27|TRBJ1-1|TRBD1
TGTGCCAGCAGTCCGGGGACAGGGTGGGAGAACACTGAAGCTTTCTTT
CASSPGTGWENTEAFF
>NA|TRBV7-2|TRBJ2-5|NA
TGTGCCAGCACCTCCGGCGGGGAAGAGACCCAGTACTTC
CASTSGGEETQYF
>NA|TRBV7-9|TRBJ1-2|TRBD1
TGTGCCAGCAGCTTAGAGAAGGGGGCGGGGGGCTACACCTTC
CASSLEKGAGGYTF
>NA|TRBV6-1|TRBJ2-3|TRBD2
TGTGCCAGCAGTGCCATTAGCGGGGGGGTCCTCGATACGCAGTATTTT
CASSAISGGVLDTQYF
>many|TRBV2|TRBJ1-2|TRBD1
TGTGCCAGGTTCGACAGGGATCGGAGTGGCTACACCTTC
CARFDRDRSGYTF
>NA|TRBV7-8|TRBJ2-7|TRBD1
TGTGCCAGCAGCTCGACGACAGGGGGCGCGGTACACGAGCAGTACTTC
CASSSTTGGAVHEQYF
>NA|TRBV9|TRBJ2-2|NA
TGTGCCAGCAGCGTCGAGGGACAGAACACCGGGGAGCTGTTTTTT
CASSVEGQNTGELFF
>NA|TRBV4-1|TRBJ1-2|TRBD1
TGCGCCAGCAGCCAAGAGACAGGGCCCAACTATGGCTACACCTTC
CASSQETGPNYGYTF
>NA|TRBV7-9|TRBJ2-7|NA
TGTGCCAGCAGCTTACTGCCACTGGAGCAGTACTTC
CASSLLPLEQYF
>NA|TRBV2|TRBJ2-3|NA
TGTGCCAGCAGGCAGCTAGCTAGCACAGATACGCAGTATTTT
CASRQLASTDTQYF
>NA|TRBV5-8|TRBJ2-5|TRBD2
TGTGCCAGCAGCTTGCACTGGACTAGCGGTGAAGAGACCCAGTACTTC
CASSLHWTSGEETQYF
>once|TRBV7-2|TRBJ2-3|TRBD1
TGTGCCAGCAGCTTAATGAGGGGGCCCGCAGATACGCAGTATTTT
CASSLMRGPADTQYF
>NA|TRBV9|TRBJ1-1|TRBD1
TGTGCCAGCAGCCCCCGGGGCACAGGGGGCACTGAAGCTTTCTTT
CASSPRGTGGTEAFF
>few|TRBV3-1/TRBV3-2|TRBJ1-5|NA
TGTGCCAGCAGCCAAGACGGGGTTCAGCCCCAGCATTTT
CASSQDGVQPQHF
>NA|TRBV2|TRBJ2-6|NA
TGTGCCAGCGACCGAAAACAGGGAACTGGGGCCAACGTCCTGACTTTC
CASDRKQGTGANVLTF
>NA|TRBV3-1/TRBV3-2|TRBJ2-1|TRBD1
TGTGCCAGCAGCCAAGTCAGACAGGGGCGGCACAATGAGCAGTTCTTC
CASSQVRQGRHNEQFF
>once|TRBV7-9|TRBJ2-3|NA
TGTGCCAGCAGTTCCGGAGGATGGCCCAGCACAGATACGCAGTATTTT
CASSSGGWPSTDTQYF
>NA|TRBV9|TRBJ1-1|TRBD1
TGTGCCAGCAGCCCGCGGACAGGAACCATGAACACTGAAGCTTTCTTT
CASSPRTGTMNTEAFF
>NA|TRBV10-3|TRBJ1-2|NA
TGTGCCATCACGGAGGAGGTGGGGGGCTACACCTTC
CAITEEVGGYTF
>once|TRBV7-9|TRBJ1-2|NA
TGTGCCAGCAGCCTGACAGGTTTAAGCTATGGCTACACCTTC
CASSLTGLSYGYTF
>NA|TRBV19|TRBJ2-5|NA
TGTGCCAGTAGTATAGGAGGGGTAAGGGCGGGAACGGAGACCCAGTACTTC
CASSIGGVRAGTETQYF
>NA|TRBV6-5|TRBJ1-5|TRBD1
TGTGCCAGCAGCCAAACCGACAGGGTTTATCAGCCCCAGCATTTT
CASSQTDRVYQPQHF
>NA|TRBV3-1/TRBV3-2|TRBJ2-1|NA
TGTGCCAGCAGCCAAGAACGCCTAGGGGGCAATGAGCAGTTCTTC
CASSQERLGGNEQFF
>NA|TRBV7-9|TRBJ2-3|TRBD2
TGTGCCAGCAGCTTGCGGCTGGGACTAGCGGGGGGGTCAGATACGCAGTATTTT
CASSLRLGLAGGSDTQYF
>NA|TRBV9|TRBJ1-2|NA
TGTGCCAGCAGCGCATATCAAGGGACACGCCATGGCTACACCTTC
CASSAYQGTRHGYTF
>NA|TRBV5-1|TRBJ2-7|NA
TGCGCCAGCAGCTTGGCCTCCGTTTCGAGCGAGCAGTACTTC
CASSLASVSSEQYF
>NA|TRBV6-5|TRBJ2-5|TRBD2
TGTGCCAGCCAACGGGAGGCGAGAGAGACCCAGTACTTC
CASQREARETQYF
>NA|TRBV2|TRBJ2-1|NA
TGTGCCAGCAGTGAAGGGACTACCTACAATGAGCAGTTCTTC
CASSEGTTYNEQFF
>NA|TRBV30|TRBJ2-7|NA
TGTGCCTGGGGTGCTATGTCCTACGAGCAGTACTTC
CAWGAMSYEQYF
>NA|TRBV30|TRBJ1-4|TRBD1
TGTGCCTGGGAGCTCGGGACAGGGGGTTTCGTAGAAAAACTGTTTTTT
CAWELGTGGFVEKLFF